The T cell receptor beta chain described here comes from a study of cytomegalovirus exposure and HLA in healthy donors. Study-wide findings and caveats: The study recorded 160 or so TCR beta chains that were cytomegalovirus-associated. Follow-up analysis seemed to connect common viral pathogens with several of the most significant clusters identified. The majority of TCR sequences were rare, yet some public TCRs appeared in many donors.

It was with 60 Vbeta and 13 Jbeta primers that the PCR ran. TCRdb's table, derived via immunoSEQ multiplex PCR, lists solely in-frame clones and lacks some. The data hold approximately 110,000 clones, with over 70% observed a single time. Remarks on this clone: Antigen: not known.

The germline V gene has CDR1 SGHRS and CDR2 YFSETQ. The CDR3 contains 13 residues. The V and J ends lost 4 bases and 8 bases respectively, with 12 bases between them. This sequence originates from a woman aged 35 to 49 in good health and CMV-seronegative. The gene calls are TRBV5-1 and TRBJ1-4; unclear D gene. Material for sequencing was PBMCs. CDR3 region: CASSTPDGEKLFF. In DNA, the CDR3 is TGCGCCAGCAGCACCCCTGACGGGGAAAAACTGTTTTTT.